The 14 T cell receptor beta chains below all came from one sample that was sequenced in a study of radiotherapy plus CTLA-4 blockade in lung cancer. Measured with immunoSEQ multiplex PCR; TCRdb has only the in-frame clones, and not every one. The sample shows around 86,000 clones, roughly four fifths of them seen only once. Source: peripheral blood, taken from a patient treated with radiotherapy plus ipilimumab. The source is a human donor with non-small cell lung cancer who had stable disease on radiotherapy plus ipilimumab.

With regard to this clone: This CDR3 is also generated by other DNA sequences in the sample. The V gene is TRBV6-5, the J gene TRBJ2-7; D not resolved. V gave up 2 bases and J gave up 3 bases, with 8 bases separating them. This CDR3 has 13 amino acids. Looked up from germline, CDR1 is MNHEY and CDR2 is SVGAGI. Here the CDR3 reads CASSYRTSYEQYF. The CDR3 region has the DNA TGTGCCAGCAGTTACCGTACGAGCTACGAGCAGTACTTC.

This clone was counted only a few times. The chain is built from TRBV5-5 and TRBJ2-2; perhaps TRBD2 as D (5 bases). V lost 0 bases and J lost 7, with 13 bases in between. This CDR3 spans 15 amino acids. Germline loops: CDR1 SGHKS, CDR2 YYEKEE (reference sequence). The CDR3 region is CASSLAGGYGGELFF. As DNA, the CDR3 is TGTGCCAGCAGCTTGGCCGGCGGGTACGGCGGGGAGCTGTTTTTT.

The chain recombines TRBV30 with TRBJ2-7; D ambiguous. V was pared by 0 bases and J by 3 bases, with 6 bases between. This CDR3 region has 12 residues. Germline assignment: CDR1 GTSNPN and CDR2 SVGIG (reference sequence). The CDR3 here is CAWSVASYEQYF. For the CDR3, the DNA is TGTGCCTGGAGTGTAGCCAGCTACGAGCAGTACTTC.

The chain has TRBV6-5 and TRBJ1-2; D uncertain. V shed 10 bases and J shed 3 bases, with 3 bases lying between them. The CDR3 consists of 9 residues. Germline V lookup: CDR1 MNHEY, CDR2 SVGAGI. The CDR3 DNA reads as TGTGCCACTGACTATGGCTACACCTTC. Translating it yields CATDYGYTF.

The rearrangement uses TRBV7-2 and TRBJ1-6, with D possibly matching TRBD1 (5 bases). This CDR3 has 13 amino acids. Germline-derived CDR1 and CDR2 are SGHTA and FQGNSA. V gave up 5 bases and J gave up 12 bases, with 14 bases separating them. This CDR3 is CASSQIGGRPLHF. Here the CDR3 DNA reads TGTGCCAGCAGCCAAATCGGGGGGAGACCCCTCCACTTT.

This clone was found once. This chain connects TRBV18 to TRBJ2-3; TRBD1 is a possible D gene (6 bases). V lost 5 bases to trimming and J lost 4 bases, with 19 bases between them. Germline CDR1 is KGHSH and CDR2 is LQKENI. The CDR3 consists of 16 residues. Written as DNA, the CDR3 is TGTGCCAGCTCATCATCAGGGGCATTCGATCCAGATACGCAGTATTTT. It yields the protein CASSSSGAFDPDTQYF.

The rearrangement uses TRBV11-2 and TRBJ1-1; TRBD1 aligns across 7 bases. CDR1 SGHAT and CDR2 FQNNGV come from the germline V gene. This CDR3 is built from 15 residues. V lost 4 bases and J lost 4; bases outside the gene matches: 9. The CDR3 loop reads CASSSDLSGGTEAFF. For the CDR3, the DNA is TGTGCCAGCAGCTCCGATTTATCAGGGGGCACTGAAGCTTTCTTT. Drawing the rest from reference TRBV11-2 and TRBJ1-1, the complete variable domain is EAGVAQSPRYKIIEKRQSVAFWCNPISGHATLYWYQQILGQGPKLLIQFQNNGVVDDSQLPKDRFSAERLKGVDSTLKIQPAKLEDSAVYLCASSSDLSGGTEAFFGQGTRLTVV.

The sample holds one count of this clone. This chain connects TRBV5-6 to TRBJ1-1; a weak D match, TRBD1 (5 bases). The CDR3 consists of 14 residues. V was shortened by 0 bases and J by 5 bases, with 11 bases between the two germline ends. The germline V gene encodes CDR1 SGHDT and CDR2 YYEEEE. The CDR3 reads CASSLAGVGTEAFF. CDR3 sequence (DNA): TGTGCCAGCAGCTTGGCGGGGGTAGGTACTGAAGCTTTCTTT. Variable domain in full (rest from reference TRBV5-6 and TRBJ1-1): DAGVTQSPTHLIKTRGQQVTLRCSPKSGHDTVSWYQQALGQGPQFIFQYYEEEERQRGNFPDRFSGHQFPNYSSELNVNALLLGDSALYLCASSLAGVGTEAFFGQGTRLTVV.

CDR3 nucleotide sequence: TGTGCCAGCAACAAGAGGTGGAGCGGGAGGCCGGAAGATACGCAGTATTTT. The encoded protein is CASNKRWSGRPEDTQYF. V usage is TRBV28 and J usage is TRBJ2-3; TRBD2 matches 9 bases. This CDR3 has 17 residues. The junction had 16 bases not matched to a gene; V was cut back by 7 bases and J by 5 bases. Germline CDR1 reads MDHEN; CDR2 reads SYDVKM.

In DNA form, the CDR3 reads TGTGCCAGTAGTATAGCCCTGAACACCGGGGAGCTGTTTTTT. The encoded protein is CASSIALNTGELFF. The chain joins TRBV19 to TRBJ2-2; D is ambiguous. There are 14 residues in the CDR3. Germline V gene data show CDR1 as LNHDA and CDR2 as SQIVND (reference sequence). With 1 base removed from V and 1 base from J, the gap between germline ends came to 4 bases. Full variable domain (rest looked up from reference TRBV19 and TRBJ2-2): DGGITQSPKYLFRKEGQNVTLSCEQNLNHDAMYWYRQDPGQGLRLIYYSQIVNDFQKGDIAEGYSVSREKKESFPLTVTSAQKNPTAFYLCASSIALNTGELFFGEGSRLTVL.

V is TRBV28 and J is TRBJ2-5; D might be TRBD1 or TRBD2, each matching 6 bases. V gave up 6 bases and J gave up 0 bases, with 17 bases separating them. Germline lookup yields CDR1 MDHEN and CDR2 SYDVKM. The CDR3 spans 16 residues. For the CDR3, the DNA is TGTGCCAGCAGGCAGATCAGGGGCGGGGACCAAGAGACCCAGTACTTC. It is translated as CASRQIRGGDQETQYF.

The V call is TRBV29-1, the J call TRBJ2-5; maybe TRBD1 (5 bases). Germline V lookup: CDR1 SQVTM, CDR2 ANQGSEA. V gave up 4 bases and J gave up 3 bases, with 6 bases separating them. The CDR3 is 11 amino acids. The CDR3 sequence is CSVGREETQYF. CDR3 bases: TGCAGCGTTGGCAGGGAAGAGACCCAGTACTTC.

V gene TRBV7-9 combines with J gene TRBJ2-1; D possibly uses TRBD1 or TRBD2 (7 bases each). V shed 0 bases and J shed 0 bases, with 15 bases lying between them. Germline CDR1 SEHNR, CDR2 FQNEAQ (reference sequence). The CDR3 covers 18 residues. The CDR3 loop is CASSLAGRGRSSYNEQFF. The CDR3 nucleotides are TGTGCCAGCAGCTTAGCGGGGAGGGGGCGAAGCTCCTACAATGAGCAGTTCTTC. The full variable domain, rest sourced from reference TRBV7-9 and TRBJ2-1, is DTGVSQNPRHKITKRGQNVTFRCDPISEHNRLYWYRQTLGQGPEFLTYFQNEAQLEKSRLLSDRFSAERPKGSFSTLEIQRTEQGDSAMYLCASSLAGRGRSSYNEQFFGPGTRLTVL.

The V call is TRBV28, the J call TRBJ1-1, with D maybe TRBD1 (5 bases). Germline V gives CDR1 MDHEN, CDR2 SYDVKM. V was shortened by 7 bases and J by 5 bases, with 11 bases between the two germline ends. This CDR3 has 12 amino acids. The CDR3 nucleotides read TGTGCCAGCACCTTGTGGGGGACTGAAGCTTTCTTT. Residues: CASTLWGTEAFF. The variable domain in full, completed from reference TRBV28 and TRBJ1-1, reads DVKVTQSSRYLVKRTGEKVFLECVQDMDHENMFWYRQDPGLGLRLIYFSYDVKMKEKGDIPEGYSVSREKKERFSLILESASTNQTSMYLCASTLWGTEAFFGQGTRLTVV.